A single sample is the source of the 30 T cell receptor beta chains below, sequenced in a study of blood T cell repertoires in COVID-19. Assay: immunoSEQ multiplex PCR; the TCRdb copy retains only in-frame clones and omits some. This sample has about 140,000 clones; around 80% occur once, and the top ten carry roughly 1.7%. The specimen sequenced was PBMCs or T cells enriched from blood (not recorded which). These receptors were collected from a woman between 18 and 29 years old who had been exposed to COVID-19.

The chain links TRBV27 to TRBJ1-6; D might be TRBD1 (6 bases). Between the trimmed V and J ends, which lost 5 bases and 1 base, there was a span of 9 bases. The CDR3 consists of 15 residues. CDR1 and CDR2 from the germline V gene are MNHEY and SMNVEV (reference sequence). CDR3 DNA: TGTGCCAGCAGTCAAGGGGGTTCCTATAATTCACCCCTCCACTTT. It is translated as CASSQGGSYNSPLHF.

This sequence joins TRBV5-1 and TRBJ1-4, with a weak D call TRBD1 (6 bases). CDR1 SGHRS and CDR2 YFSETQ come from the germline V gene. The V gene lost 4 bases and the J gene lost 4 bases, with 14 bases spanning the gap. The CDR3 consists of 15 residues. The CDR3 is CASSRNRAGNEKLFF. The CDR3 nucleotides are TGCGCCAGCAGCAGAAACAGGGCGGGTAATGAAAAACTGTTTTTT.

The chain joins TRBV5-4 to TRBJ2-3; tentatively, D is TRBD2 (6 bases). Germline V gene sequence: CDR1 SGHNT, CDR2 YYREEE (reference sequence). V was clipped by 6 bases and J by 6 bases, with 23 bases between them. This CDR3 has 16 amino acids. In DNA, the CDR3 is TGTGCCAGCACCCCCCCTGGGACTGTGGTAGAGGATACGCAGTATTTT. Translating gives CASTPPGTVVEDTQYF.

A remark on this clone: Within the sample, other DNA sequences also encode this same CDR3. The V gene is TRBV7-9, the J gene TRBJ1-1; D possibly corresponds to TRBD1 (5 bases). There are 14 residues in the CDR3. V shed 1 base and J shed 4 bases, with 10 bases lying between them. Germline values: CDR1 SEHNR, CDR2 FQNEAQ (reference sequence). The CDR3 loop reads CASSLGGGGTEAFF. The CDR3 bases are TGTGCCAGCAGCTTAGGTGGGGGAGGCACTGAAGCTTTCTTT.

The chain is built from TRBV13 and TRBJ2-5, with D perhaps TRBD2 (6 bases). CDR3 length: 17 residues. CDR1 PRHDT and CDR2 FYEKMQ come from the germline V gene (reference sequence). Trimming took 0 bases from V and 3 from J, leaving 17 bases between them. CDR3 protein: CASSLGSLVAEKETQYF. CDR3 in DNA: TGTGCCAGCAGCTTAGGGTCGTTAGTAGCGGAAAAAGAGACCCAGTACTTC. Based on the CDR3 plus reference TRBV13 and TRBJ2-5, the full variable domain is AAGVIQSPRHLIKEKRETATLKCYPIPRHDTVYWYQQGPGQDPQFLISFYEKMQSDKGSIPDRFSAQQFSDYHSELNMSSLELGDSALYFCASSLGSLVAEKETQYFGPGTRLLVL.

The chain employs TRBV10-3 and TRBJ2-1; 9 nucleotides agree with TRBD1. Trimming cost V 6 bases and J 0 bases; bases outside gene matches: 3. Germline CDR1 and CDR2: ENHRY and SYGVKD. This CDR3 is 15 amino acids long. The CDR3, as DNA: TGTGCCATCAGAGGACAGGGGCACTCCTACAATGAGCAGTTCTTC. It yields the protein CAIRGQGHSYNEQFF.

This chain links TRBV28 with TRBJ1-6, with TRBD1 matching over 8 bases. V was clipped by 6 bases and J by 14 bases; unmatched bases: 15. Germline assignment: CDR1 MDHEN and CDR2 SYDVKM. This CDR3 comprises 15 residues. The CDR3 DNA reads TGTGCCAGCAGCCTAGGGACAGGAGGAACCAGGGCCCTCCACTTT. As protein: CASSLGTGGTRALHF. Together with reference TRBV28 and TRBJ1-6, the CDR3 gives the full variable domain: DVKVTQSSRYLVKRTGEKVFLECVQDMDHENMFWYRQDPGLGLRLIYFSYDVKMKEKGDIPEGYSVSREKKERFSLILESASTNQTSMYLCASSLGTGGTRALHFGNGTRLTVT.

This chain links TRBV18 with TRBJ1-1, with 10 bases that match TRBD1. Germline V gives CDR1 KGHSH, CDR2 LQKENI. The CDR3 spans 13 residues. V lost 4 bases and J lost 6; bases outside the gene matches: 2. CDR3 sequence (DNA): TGTGCCAGCTCACTGACAGGGGGCTCTGAAGCTTTCTTT. Its protein is CASSLTGGSEAFF.

The chain joins TRBV28 to TRBJ2-7, with 13 nucleotides matching TRBD2. The CDR3 is made up of 16 amino acids. CDR1 and CDR2 from the germline V gene are MDHEN and SYDVKM. With 5 bases clipped from V and 2 bases from J, the junction kept 6 bases outside the gene matches. The CDR3 region has the DNA TGTGCCAGCAGTCGAAGGACTAGCGGGAGCCCCTACGAGCAGTACTTC. Protein sequence: CASSRRTSGSPYEQYF. The whole variable domain, remainder taken from reference TRBV28 and TRBJ2-7, is DVKVTQSSRYLVKRTGEKVFLECVQDMDHENMFWYRQDPGLGLRLIYFSYDVKMKEKGDIPEGYSVSREKKERFSLILESASTNQTSMYLCASSRRTSGSPYEQYFGPGTRLTVT.

There are a few counts of this clone. The genes are TRBV4-1 and TRBJ1-5; 7 positions agree with TRBD1. The CDR3 consists of 16 residues. V was clipped by 0 bases and J by 2 bases; unmatched bases: 4. Germline-derived CDR1 and CDR2 are MGHRA and YSYEKL. DNA for the CDR3: TGCGCCAGCAGCCAAGATAGGGACAGAGGCAATCAGCCCCAGCATTTT. It yields the protein CASSQDRDRGNQPQHF.

The J gene is TRBJ1-1, the V gene TRBV19; D is unclear. Per the germline V gene, CDR1 is LNHDA and CDR2 is SQIVND (reference sequence). CDR3 length: 13 amino acids. V was trimmed by 1 base and J by 7 bases, leaving 10 bases between them. The CDR3 region has the DNA TGTGCCAGTAGTATAGGGTACGGAGGTGAAGCTTTCTTT. Translating gives CASSIGYGGEAFF.

The V gene is TRBV28, the J gene TRBJ2-7, with unresolved D. The V end lost 5 bases, the J end lost 6 bases, and 11 bases lay between the germline ends. Germline values: CDR1 MDHEN, CDR2 SYDVKM. There are 12 residues in the CDR3. CDR3 protein: CASSVAWAEQYF. CDR3 DNA: TGTGCCAGCAGTGTTGCTTGGGCCGAGCAGTACTTC.

The chain recombines TRBV19 with TRBJ1-2, with 8 bases lining up with TRBD1. Germline-derived CDR1 and CDR2 are LNHDA and SQIVND (reference sequence). V trimming: 3 bases; J trimming: 4 bases; junction bases outside the gene matches: 4. The CDR3 has 14 residues. The CDR3 sequence: CASSMDRESYGYTF. For the CDR3, the DNA is TGTGCCAGTAGTATGGACAGGGAGAGCTATGGCTACACCTTC.

The chain links TRBV27 to TRBJ2-7, with D possibly matching TRBD1 (5 bases). With 7 bases removed from V and 4 bases from J, the gap between germline ends came to 20 bases. Germline V CDR1 and CDR2: MNHEY, SMNVEV (reference sequence). The CDR3 has 15 residues. This CDR3 reads CASTRSGAGAYEQYF. The CDR3 DNA reads as TGTGCCAGCACCAGAAGTGGGGCCGGAGCTTACGAGCAGTACTTC.

This rearrangement joins TRBV11-3 to TRBJ2-1; D may be TRBD2 (5 bases). The CDR3 totals 15 residues. Trimming removed 5 bases at V and 7 bases at J, with 18 bases between. In germline, CDR1 is SGHNT, CDR2 YENEEA. Here the CDR3 reads CASSPRPEPGNEQFF. CDR3 DNA sequence: TGTGCCAGCAGCCCCCGGCCCGAACCGGGGAATGAGCAGTTCTTC.

This chain links TRBV11-2 with TRBJ2-7; weak D call: TRBD1 (5 bases). CDR1 SGHAT and CDR2 FQNNGV come from the germline V gene. The V end lost 8 bases, the J end lost 1 base, and 12 bases lay between the germline ends. The CDR3 has 13 residues. This CDR3 is CASWTTGSYEQYF. The CDR3 nucleotides are TGTGCCAGCTGGACAACAGGTTCCTACGAGCAGTACTTC.

This rearrangement joins TRBV7-6 to TRBJ2-5; D is undetermined. With 5 bases removed from V and 4 bases from J, the gap between germline ends came to 11 bases. CDR1 and CDR2 (germline): SGHVS, FNYEAQ. The CDR3 has 13 amino acids. The CDR3 DNA is TGTGCCAGCAGCGGCGGCTCCGGAGAGACCCAGTACTTC. Protein: CASSGGSGETQYF. Together with reference TRBV7-6 and TRBJ2-5, the CDR3 gives the full variable domain: GAGVSQSPRYKVTKRGQDVALRCDPISGHVSLYWYRQALGQGPEFLTYFNYEAQQDKSGLPNDRFSAERPEGSISTLTIQRTEQRDSAMYRCASSGGSGETQYFGPGTRLLVL.

The genes are TRBV4-3 and TRBJ2-7; D not certain. The CDR3 totals 13 residues. Germline-derived CDR1 and CDR2 are LGHNA and YSLEER. With 2 bases removed from V and 2 bases from J, the gap between germline ends came to 7 bases. CDR3 in amino acids: CASSQYRAYEQYF. The CDR3 nucleotides are TGCGCCAGCAGCCAATACAGAGCCTACGAGCAGTACTTC.

V is TRBV30 and J is TRBJ1-3; D call uncertain. The germline V and J ends were trimmed by 0 bases and 3 bases, with 6 bases remaining between them. The CDR3 spans 13 residues. The germline CDR1 and CDR2 sequences are GTSNPN and SVGIG (reference sequence). This chain's CDR3 is CAWSVNSGNTIYF. The CDR3 nucleotides read TGTGCCTGGAGTGTAAACAGTGGAAACACCATATATTTT.

This clone was found once. This CDR3 is CASSPLSGNIETQYF. The CDR3 coding sequence is TGTGCCAGCAGCCCCCTCTCGGGGAATATAGAGACCCAGTACTTC. This chain joins TRBV28 and TRBJ2-5; D is possibly TRBD2 (5 bases). Germline CDR1 and CDR2: MDHEN and SYDVKM. CDR3 length: 15 residues. V was pared by 6 bases and J by 4 bases, with 18 bases between.

This clone was picked up a small number of times. The chain uses TRBV6-4 and TRBJ2-1; 10 bases line up with TRBD2. Per the germline V gene, CDR1 is MRHNA and CDR2 is SNTAGT. The CDR3 is 14 amino acids. J gave up 8 bases and V 4 bases, and 5 bases lay outside the gene matches. The CDR3 DNA reads as TGTGCCAGCAGTGTTACTAGCGGGACAGATGAGCAGTTCTTC. Protein sequence: CASSVTSGTDEQFF.

This chain connects TRBV7-3 to TRBJ1-6, with a possible D match to TRBD1 (5 bases). Trimming shortened V by 4 bases and J by 2 bases, and 18 bases separated the two germline ends. Germline CDR1 and CDR2: SGHTA and FQGTGA. The CDR3 contains 18 residues. In DNA, the CDR3 is TGTGCCAGCAGCTCTAGAGCCAGGTCGGACACCTATAATTCACCCCTCCACTTT. Its protein is CASSSRARSDTYNSPLHF.

The gene calls are TRBV5-1 and TRBJ2-1; 7 bases fit TRBD2. The CDR3 is made up of 16 amino acids. Germline V gene lookup returns CDR1 SGHRS and CDR2 YFSETQ. With 4 bases clipped from V and 0 bases from J, the junction kept 7 bases outside the gene matches. The CDR3 sequence is CASSTTGGSSYNEQFF. CDR3 DNA: TGCGCCAGCAGCACTACCGGGGGGAGCTCCTACAATGAGCAGTTCTTC.

This clone was detected once. This chain uses TRBV2 with TRBJ1-1; 11 bases line up with TRBD1. The V gene's germline CDR1 is SNHLY and CDR2 FYNNEI. The CDR3 has 13 amino acids. Trimming removed 6 bases from V and 4 bases from J; junction bases left unmatched: 1. This CDR3 reads CASRGTGGTEAFF. Written as DNA, the CDR3 is TGTGCCAGCAGAGGGACAGGGGGCACTGAAGCTTTCTTT.

The chain recombines TRBV5-1 with TRBJ2-7; 7 bases are shared with TRBD2. V lost 5 bases to trimming and J lost 5 bases; unmatched junction nucleotides: 4. The CDR3 is made up of 12 amino acids. Germline values: CDR1 SGHRS, CDR2 YFSETQ. CDR3 nucleotides: TGCGCCAGCAGGCAAGGGACTAACGAGCAGTACTTC. This encodes CASRQGTNEQYF.

The DNA for the CDR3 is TGTGCCAGCAGCTTAGATCCTAGCGGGAGGGGGTACGAGCAGTACTTC. It codes for CASSLDPSGRGYEQYF. The chain uses TRBV11-2 and TRBJ2-7, with TRBD2 identical over 12 bases. The ends lost 0 bases at V and 4 bases at J; junction bases unmatched: 4. The CDR3 loop spans 16 amino acids. Per germline, CDR1 SGHAT and CDR2 FQNNGV.

The V and J genes are TRBV2 and TRBJ1-2; 9 nucleotides match TRBD1. With V trimmed by 1 base and J by 4 bases, 4 bases remained unmatched. Germline V gene data show CDR1 as SNHLY and CDR2 as FYNNEI. The CDR3 length is 15 residues. This CDR3 is CASSEGPGQGYGYTF. The CDR3 DNA is TGTGCCAGCAGTGAAGGGCCGGGACAGGGCTATGGCTACACCTTC.

This clone was found once. The chain uses TRBV3-1 (or the pseudogene TRBV3-2) and TRBJ1-2; no reliable D call. Trimming took off 8 bases at V and 6 bases at J, with 19 bases between the two ends. The CDR3 length is 14 residues. The V gene's germline CDR1 is LGHDT and CDR2 YNNKEL (reference sequence). CDR3 bases: TGTGCCAGCGGTTCCCCCGGGGAGTCCGATGGCTACACCTTC. Its translation: CASGSPGESDGYTF.

The chain has TRBV10-3 and TRBJ2-5; TRBD2 aligns across 16 bases. After removal of 6 bases from V and 5 bases from J, the junction contained 9 bases not matched to a gene. The CDR3 covers 17 residues. Germline CDR1 and CDR2: ENHRY and SYGVKD. Here the CDR3 DNA reads TGTGCCATCAGGCCGGGACTAGCGGGAGGGGTGGACGAGACCCAGTACTTC. Translation: CAIRPGLAGGVDETQYF.

This clone was observed once. The chain employs TRBV11-2 and TRBJ2-7; 9 bases are shared with TRBD2. Germline V gives CDR1 SGHAT, CDR2 FQNNGV. Trimming took 4 bases from V and 2 from J; bases not matched to a gene: 6. The CDR3 has 15 amino acids. The CDR3 is CASSSSGVGTYEQYF. For the CDR3, the DNA is TGTGCCAGCAGCTCTAGCGGGGTGGGGACCTACGAGCAGTACTTC.